The clone carrying this T cell receptor (beta chain) was observed a single time. J gave up 3 bases and V 4 bases, and 3 bases lay outside the gene matches. CDR3 size: 15 residues. Germline CDR1 MGHRA, CDR2 YSYEKL. These data are taken from a study of blood T cell repertoires in COVID-19. The wider study: COVID-19 samples collected from the United States, Italy and Spain covered acute and convalescent phases. Sources were T cells, B-cell-depleted T cells, or PBMCs; the material itself was cDNA or gDNA.

As originally analysed: Estimates of nucleated cell counts were drawn from the amplification of reference gene primers. Clones were read by immunoSEQ multiplex PCR, and TCRdb kept only the in-frame ones, dropping some. V and J calls and clone size are those listed in that table; D and trimming were worked out from the DNA. The sample consists of some 50,000 clones, 80% to 90% of them appearing once. This receptor was identified in a human donor in a cohort sampled during active COVID-19. The chain joins TRBV4-1 to TRBJ2-7; TRBD2 matches 13 bases. Sequences were obtained from peripheral blood. The DNA of the CDR3 is TGCGCCAGCAGCCGAAGGACTAGCGGGAGCTACGAGCAGTACTTC. Amino acid sequence: CASSRRTSGSYEQYF.